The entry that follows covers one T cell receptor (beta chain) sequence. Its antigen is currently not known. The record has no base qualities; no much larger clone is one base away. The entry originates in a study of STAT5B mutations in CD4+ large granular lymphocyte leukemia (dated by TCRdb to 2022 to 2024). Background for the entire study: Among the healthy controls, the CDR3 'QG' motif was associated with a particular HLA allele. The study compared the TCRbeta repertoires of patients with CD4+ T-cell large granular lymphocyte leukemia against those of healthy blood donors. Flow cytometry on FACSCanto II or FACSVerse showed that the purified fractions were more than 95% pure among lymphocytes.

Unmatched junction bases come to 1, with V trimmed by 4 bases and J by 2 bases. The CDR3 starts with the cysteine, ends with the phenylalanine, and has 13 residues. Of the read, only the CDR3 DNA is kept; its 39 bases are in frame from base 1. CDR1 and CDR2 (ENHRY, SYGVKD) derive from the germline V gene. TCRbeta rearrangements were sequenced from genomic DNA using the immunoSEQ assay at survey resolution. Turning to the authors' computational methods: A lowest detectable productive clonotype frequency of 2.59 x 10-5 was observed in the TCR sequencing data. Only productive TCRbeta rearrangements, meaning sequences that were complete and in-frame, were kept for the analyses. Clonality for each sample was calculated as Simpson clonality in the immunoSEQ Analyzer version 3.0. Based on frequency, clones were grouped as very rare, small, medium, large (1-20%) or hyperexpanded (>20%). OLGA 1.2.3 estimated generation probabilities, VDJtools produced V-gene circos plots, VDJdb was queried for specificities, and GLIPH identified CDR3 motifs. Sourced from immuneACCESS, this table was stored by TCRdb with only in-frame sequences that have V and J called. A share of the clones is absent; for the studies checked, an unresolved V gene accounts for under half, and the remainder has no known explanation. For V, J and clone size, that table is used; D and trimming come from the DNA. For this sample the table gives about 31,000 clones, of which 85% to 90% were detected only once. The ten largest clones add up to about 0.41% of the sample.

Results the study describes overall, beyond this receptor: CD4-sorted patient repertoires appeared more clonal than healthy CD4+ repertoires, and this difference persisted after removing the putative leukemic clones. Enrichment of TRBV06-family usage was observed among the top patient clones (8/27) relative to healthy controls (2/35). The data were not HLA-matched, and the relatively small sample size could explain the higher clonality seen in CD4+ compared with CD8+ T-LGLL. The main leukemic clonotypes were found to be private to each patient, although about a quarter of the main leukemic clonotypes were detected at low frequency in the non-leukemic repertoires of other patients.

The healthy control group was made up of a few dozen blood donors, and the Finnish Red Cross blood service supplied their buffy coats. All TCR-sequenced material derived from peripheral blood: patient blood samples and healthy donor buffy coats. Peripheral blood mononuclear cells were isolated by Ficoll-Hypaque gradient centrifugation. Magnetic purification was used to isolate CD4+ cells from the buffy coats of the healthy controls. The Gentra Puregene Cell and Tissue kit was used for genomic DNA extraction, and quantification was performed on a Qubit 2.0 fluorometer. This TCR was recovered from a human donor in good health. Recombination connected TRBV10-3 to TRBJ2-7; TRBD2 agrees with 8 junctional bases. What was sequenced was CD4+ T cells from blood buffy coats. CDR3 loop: CAISGREAYEQYF. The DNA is TGTGCCATCAGTGGGCGGGAGGCCTACGAGCAGTACTTC.